Sequencing of this T cell receptor (beta chain) was carried out in a study of blood T cells in healthy people across ages. Study-level results: Age advanced and TCR beta diversity per million T cells fell, roughly linearly.

Trimming shortened V by 6 bases and J by 10 bases, and 2 bases separated the two germline ends. The CDR3 length is 8 residues. CDR1 and CDR2 from the germline V gene are MNHNY and SVGAGI (reference sequence). Together with a sample-barcoded 5' primer, a J-beta primer mix was included in a second PCR lasting 7 to 11 cycles. TCRdb processed the 5' RACE reads anew with MiXCR; each CDR3 protein has one entry. This sample has around 1,900,000 distinct CDR3 sequences, with roughly two fifths found just once. This clonotype was observed a few times. Antigen specificity is unknown. Sequencing was carried out using blood. This chain joins TRBV6-6 and TRBJ2-3; D unresolved. The receptor's source is a human donor in good health. The CDR3 nucleotides read TGTGCCAGCAGCCCGCAGTATTTT. Amino acid sequence: CASSPQYF.